These T cell receptor beta chains were read from a single sample in a study of control samples from healthy donors and cancer patients. The table came from immunoSEQ multiplex PCR; TCRdb's copy has only in-frame clones and leaves some out. The sample consists of approximately 60,000 clones, around 93% of them appearing once. The sequencing sample was made of PBMCs. The receptors were gathered from a man aged 30 to 45 with colorectal cancer. Each CDR3 is given with its conserved first and last residue. Fields, in order: V gene, D gene, clone size, J gene, CDR3 protein, CDR3 DNA. D genes are given only for firm matches. Expanded clones get a size class; other rows say once, few or many, or leave the size out.

V: TRBV25-1; D: NA; size: NA; J: TRBJ1-1; CDR3: CASRQTGDNTEAFF; DNA: TGTGCCAGCAGACAGACAGGAGATAACACTGAAGCTTTCTTT
V: TRBV7-9; D: NA; size: NA; J: TRBJ2-5; CDR3: CASSLAEAAWGPSQYF; DNA: TGTGCCAGCAGCTTAGCAGAGGCGGCCTGGGGGCCGTCCCAGTACTTC
V: TRBV7-2; D: NA; size: NA; J: TRBJ1-4; CDR3: CASSLGQVEEKLFF; DNA: TGTGCCAGCAGCTTAGGACAGGTGGAGGAAAAACTGTTTTTT
V: TRBV10-3; D: TRBD2; size: NA; J: TRBJ2-3; CDR3: CAISEWSSGSTDTQYF; DNA: TGTGCCATCAGTGAGTGGTCTAGCGGGAGCACAGATACGCAGTATTTT
V: TRBV19; D: NA; size: NA; J: TRBJ2-6; CDR3: CASSNRVGSGANVLTF; DNA: TGTGCCAGTAGTAACAGGGTAGGGTCTGGGGCCAACGTCCTGACTTTC
V: TRBV29-1; D: NA; size: NA; J: TRBJ1-1; CDR3: CSAPLGVNTEAFF; DNA: TGCAGCGCGCCTCTCGGGGTTAACACTGAAGCTTTCTTT
V: TRBV5-6; D: NA; size: NA; J: TRBJ1-3; CDR3: CASSLGVRAGNTIYF; DNA: TGTGCCAGCAGCTTGGGGGTCAGGGCTGGAAACACCATATATTTT
V: TRBV10-3; D: TRBD2; size: NA; J: TRBJ2-2; CDR3: CAISAGGTGELFF; DNA: TGTGCCATCAGTGCGGGAGGCACCGGGGAGCTGTTTTTT
V: TRBV11-2; D: NA; size: once; J: TRBJ1-3; CDR3: CASSFSISGNTIYF; DNA: TGTGCCAGCAGCTTCTCCATCTCTGGAAACACCATATATTTT
V: TRBV10-3; D: TRBD1; size: NA; J: TRBJ1-1; CDR3: CAIRADRAYTEAFF; DNA: TGTGCCATCAGGGCGGACAGGGCCTACACTGAAGCTTTCTTT
V: TRBV5-8; D: NA; size: NA; J: TRBJ1-1; CDR3: CASEPRVNTEAFF; DNA: TGTGCCAGCGAGCCGAGAGTGAACACTGAAGCTTTCTTT
V: TRBV5-1; D: TRBD1; size: NA; J: TRBJ1-1; CDR3: CASSFQTGAVTEAFF; DNA: TGCGCCAGCAGCTTTCAGACAGGGGCGGTCACTGAAGCTTTCTTT
V: TRBV2; D: NA; size: once; J: TRBJ2-2; CDR3: CASSVSTGELFF; DNA: TGTGCCAGCAGTGTTAGTACCGGGGAGCTGTTTTTT
V: TRBV10-2; D: NA; size: NA; J: TRBJ1-1; CDR3: CASSEGFAEAFF; DNA: TGCGCCAGCAGTGAAGGTTTCGCTGAAGCTTTCTTT
V: TRBV4-1; D: TRBD1; size: NA; J: TRBJ2-3; CDR3: CASSQDREGRGPSTDTQYF; DNA: TGCGCCAGCAGCCAAGATCGAGAAGGCAGGGGGCCTAGCACAGATACGCAGTATTTT
V: TRBV2; D: TRBD2; size: NA; J: TRBJ2-3; CDR3: CASTTGGGTDTQYF; DNA: TGTGCCAGCACCACCGGGGGGGGCACAGATACGCAGTATTTT
V: TRBV7-2; D: NA; size: NA; J: TRBJ1-5; CDR3: CASSWTQSNQPQHF; DNA: TGTGCCAGCAGCTGGACCCAGAGCAATCAGCCCCAGCATTTT
V: TRBV10-1; D: TRBD1; size: NA; J: TRBJ2-2; CDR3: CASSTGTVTGELFF; DNA: TGCGCCAGCAGTACCGGGACAGTCACCGGGGAGCTGTTTTTT
V: TRBV6-5; D: NA; size: NA; J: TRBJ1-2; CDR3: CASSYNTPGMGDGYTF; DNA: TGTGCCAGCAGTTATAACACTCCAGGCATGGGGGATGGCTACACCTTC
V: TRBV2; D: NA; size: NA; J: TRBJ2-6; CDR3: CASSESQGSGANVLTF; DNA: TGTGCCAGCAGTGAGAGCCAGGGGTCTGGGGCCAACGTCCTGACTTTC
V: TRBV5-3; D: NA; size: once; J: TRBJ1-5; CDR3: CARGTQGGGGNQPQHF; DNA: TGTGCCAGGGGAACTCAGGGAGGGGGTGGCAATCAGCCCCAGCATTTT
V: TRBV5-1; D: TRBD1; size: NA; J: TRBJ2-3; CDR3: CASLPGTGGTDTQYF; DNA: TGCGCCAGCCTGCCCGGGACAGGCGGAACAGATACGCAGTATTTT
V: TRBV6-5; D: NA; size: NA; J: TRBJ2-7; CDR3: CASSSWTASYEQYF; DNA: TGTGCCAGCAGTTCCTGGACCGCTTCCTACGAGCAGTACTTC
V: TRBV7-8; D: TRBD1; size: NA; J: TRBJ1-2; CDR3: CASSIHPPGGDGGYTF; DNA: TGTGCCAGCAGCATCCATCCCCCAGGGGGCGACGGTGGCTACACCTTC
V: TRBV7-9; D: NA; size: NA; J: TRBJ1-5; CDR3: CASSLFGGPNQPQHF; DNA: TGTGCCAGCAGCTTATTCGGAGGGCCCAATCAGCCCCAGCATTTT
V: TRBV7-2; D: NA; size: NA; J: TRBJ2-7; CDR3: CASSLSPRTAPYEQYF; DNA: TGTGCCAGCAGCTTGTCCCCCCGGACAGCTCCCTACGAGCAGTACTTC
V: TRBV27; D: TRBD1; size: NA; J: TRBJ1-2; CDR3: CASSAQGAGYGYTF; DNA: TGTGCCAGCAGTGCCCAGGGGGCGGGCTATGGCTACACCTTC
V: TRBV5-5; D: NA; size: few; J: TRBJ1-3; CDR3: CASSFLSNSGNTIYF; DNA: TGTGCCAGCAGCTTTCTTTCCAACTCTGGAAACACCATATATTTT
V: TRBV5-1; D: TRBD1; size: NA; J: TRBJ2-1; CDR3: CASSWDSSYNEQFF; DNA: TGCGCCAGCAGCTGGGACAGTTCCTACAATGAGCAGTTCTTC
V: TRBV9; D: NA; size: NA; J: TRBJ1-1; CDR3: CASSADIYTEAFF; DNA: TGTGCCAGCAGCGCGGACATTTACACTGAAGCTTTCTTT
V: TRBV19; D: NA; size: NA; J: TRBJ1-3; CDR3: CASSTPLYSTGNTIYF; DNA: TGTGCCAGTAGTACACCTCTATACTCCACTGGAAACACCATATATTTT
V: TRBV27; D: TRBD2; size: once; J: TRBJ2-3; CDR3: CASSLGLAGGGPTTQYF; DNA: TGTGCCAGCAGTCTAGGACTAGCGGGGGGGGGACCCACTACGCAGTATTTT
V: TRBV27; D: NA; size: NA; J: TRBJ1-1; CDR3: CASSFAGRTEAFF; DNA: TGTGCCAGCAGTTTCGCGGGGAGAACTGAAGCTTTCTTT
V: TRBV5-1; D: NA; size: NA; J: TRBJ2-5; CDR3: CASSSLGVQETQYF; DNA: TGCGCCAGCAGCTCCTTGGGGGTACAAGAGACCCAGTACTTC
V: TRBV4-1; D: NA; size: medium-sized; J: TRBJ2-7; CDR3: CASSQALPSREQYF; DNA: TGCGCCAGCAGCCAAGCACTACCTTCTCGGGAGCAGTACTTC
V: TRBV19; D: TRBD1; size: NA; J: TRBJ1-5; CDR3: CASIPDRGSHQPQHF; DNA: TGTGCCAGTATCCCGGACAGGGGATCCCATCAGCCCCAGCATTTT
V: TRBV5-5; D: NA; size: NA; J: TRBJ2-5; CDR3: CASTGNPQETQYF; DNA: TGTGCCAGTACAGGGAATCCGCAAGAGACCCAGTACTTC
V: TRBV24-1; D: NA; size: NA; J: TRBJ1-2; CDR3: CATSSPPIDRGYTF; DNA: TGTGCCACCAGTAGCCCCCCTATTGATCGAGGCTACACCTTC
V: TRBV6-1; D: NA; size: NA; J: TRBJ2-7; CDR3: CASSEFRGQSSYEQYF; DNA: TGTGCCAGCAGTGAATTTCGGGGCCAGAGCTCCTACGAGCAGTACTTC
V: TRBV7-9; D: TRBD1; size: NA; J: TRBJ1-3; CDR3: CASSFGQGATGNTIYF; DNA: TGTGCCAGCAGCTTCGGACAGGGGGCTACGGGAAACACCATATATTTT
V: TRBV19; D: NA; size: NA; J: TRBJ1-2; CDR3: CASSSTGNGYTF; DNA: TGTGCCAGTAGCTCCACAGGGAATGGCTACACCTTC
V: TRBV30; D: NA; size: NA; J: TRBJ2-3; CDR3: CAWSLPTGRTDTQYF; DNA: TGTGCCTGGAGCTTACCCACAGGAAGGACAGATACGCAGTATTTT
V: TRBV6-4; D: NA; size: NA; J: TRBJ2-3; CDR3: CASSGGSTDTQYF; DNA: TGTGCCAGCAGTGGAGGGAGCACAGATACGCAGTATTTT
V: TRBV7-2; D: TRBD1; size: few; J: TRBJ2-2; CDR3: CASSFGTGGNSGELFF; DNA: TGTGCCAGCAGCTTTGGGACAGGGGGCAATTCCGGGGAGCTGTTTTTT
V: TRBV6-6; D: TRBD1; size: NA; J: TRBJ1-2; CDR3: CASSYDRANYGYTF; DNA: TGTGCCAGCAGCTATGACAGGGCTAACTATGGCTACACCTTC
V: TRBV24-1; D: NA; size: NA; J: TRBJ1-2; CDR3: CATSDPNGGSYGYTF; DNA: TGTGCCACCAGTGATCCCAACGGGGGTAGCTATGGCTACACCTTC
V: TRBV19; D: TRBD1; size: NA; J: TRBJ1-2; CDR3: CASSITGTGIYGYTF; DNA: TGTGCCAGTAGTATCACCGGGACAGGGATCTATGGCTACACCTTC
V: TRBV9; D: TRBD2; size: NA; J: TRBJ2-5; CDR3: CASSVAGLATETQYF; DNA: TGTGCCAGCAGCGTAGCTGGACTAGCTACGGAGACCCAGTACTTC
V: TRBV6-5; D: TRBD1; size: once; J: TRBJ1-4; CDR3: CASSYLSQGDEKLFF; DNA: TGTGCCAGCAGTTACTTGTCGCAGGGGGATGAAAAACTGTTTTTT
V: TRBV5-6; D: TRBD2; size: NA; J: TRBJ2-1; CDR3: CASSSGTSGYNEQFF; DNA: TGTGCCAGCAGCTCCGGGACTAGTGGCTACAATGAGCAGTTCTTC